A selection of T cell receptor beta chains follows, all from one sample in a study of blood T cell repertoires in COVID-19. Here immunoSEQ multiplex PCR was the method, and the copy in TCRdb shows in-frame clones only, minus some. The table has around 68,000 clones, around nine tenths seen once; the top ten hold 2% to 2.5%. Sequenced material: peripheral blood. Receptors originate from a human donor in a cohort sampled during active COVID-19. The CDR3 runs from the conserved cysteine through the conserved F or W. Each record gives: CDR3 protein, CDR3 DNA, D gene, J gene, V gene, clone size. A D gene is named only where the DNA matches it firmly. A row's size may be missing; if present it is once, few, many or a size class.

CDR3: CASTTRDRGRGDHEQYF; DNA: TGTGCCAGCACCACCCGGGACAGGGGGCGCGGGGACCACGAGCAGTACTTC; D: TRBD1; J: TRBJ2-7; V: TRBV3-1/TRBV3-2; size: NA
CDR3: CASSLGQSNYGYTF; DNA: TGTGCCAGCAGCTTGGGCCAGTCTAACTATGGCTACACCTTC; D: NA; J: TRBJ1-2; V: TRBV11-2; size: NA
CDR3: CASSLEGGYRGLHF; DNA: TGTGCCAGCAGCTTAGAAGGGGGTTACAGGGGTCTGCACTTC; D: TRBD1; J: TRBJ2-7; V: TRBV7-9; size: NA
CDR3: CATSAPEGDTQYF; DNA: TGTGCCACCAGTGCTCCCGAGGGAGATACGCAGTATTTT; D: NA; J: TRBJ2-3; V: TRBV24-1; size: NA
CDR3: CASSEGGGRGYGYTF; DNA: TGTGCCAGCAGTGAAGGAGGGGGCCGAGGCTATGGCTACACCTTC; D: TRBD1; J: TRBJ1-2; V: TRBV25-1; size: NA
CDR3: CASSLVGGRGTEAFF; DNA: TGCGCCAGCAGCTTGGTAGGGGGTAGGGGCACTGAAGCTTTCTTT; D: NA; J: TRBJ1-1; V: TRBV5-1; size: NA
CDR3: CASSLPGLAGGRSGNEQFF; DNA: TGCGCCAGCAGTCTCCCGGGACTAGCGGGGGGGCGGTCGGGGAATGAGCAGTTCTTC; D: TRBD2; J: TRBJ2-1; V: TRBV4-1; size: NA
CDR3: CASSPPNTPKNTEAFF; DNA: TGTGCCAGCTCACCCCCAAATACACCCAAGAACACTGAAGCTTTCTTT; D: NA; J: TRBJ1-1; V: TRBV18; size: NA
CDR3: CASSPPLEPSTDTQYF; DNA: TGTGCCAGCTCACCACCGCTTGAGCCGAGCACAGATACGCAGTATTTT; D: NA; J: TRBJ2-3; V: TRBV18; size: NA
CDR3: CASISRGQGVQPQHF; DNA: TGTGCCAGCATTTCCAGAGGACAGGGGGTTCAGCCCCAGCATTTT; D: TRBD1; J: TRBJ1-5; V: TRBV28; size: NA
CDR3: CASSMRGSGQETQYF; DNA: TGTGCCAGTAGTATGCGCGGGAGCGGTCAAGAGACCCAGTACTTC; D: TRBD2; J: TRBJ2-5; V: TRBV19; size: NA
CDR3: CASSQGTSGRSNEQFF; DNA: TGTGCCAGCAGCCAAGGGACTAGCGGGAGGAGCAATGAGCAGTTCTTC; D: TRBD2; J: TRBJ2-1; V: TRBV11-3; size: NA
CDR3: CASSVRGSAGNTIYF; DNA: TGTGCCAGCAGTGTCAGGGGTTCTGCGGGAAACACCATATATTTT; D: NA; J: TRBJ1-3; V: TRBV27; size: NA
CDR3: CASSPVRSNEQYF; DNA: TGTGCCAGCAGCCCCGTGAGGTCCAACGAGCAGTACTTC; D: NA; J: TRBJ2-7; V: TRBV12-3/TRBV12-4; size: NA
CDR3: CASSQQTLGLTGELFF; DNA: TGTGCCAGCAGCCAACAAACCCTTGGCCTCACCGGGGAGCTGTTTTTT; D: NA; J: TRBJ2-2; V: TRBV3-1/TRBV3-2; size: NA
CDR3: CASSVEGQGNQPQHF; DNA: TGTGCCAGCAGCGTTGAGGGACAGGGCAATCAGCCCCAGCATTTT; D: TRBD1; J: TRBJ1-5; V: TRBV9; size: NA
CDR3: CAWSSSGGTEAFF; DNA: TGTGCCTGGAGTTCCTCAGGGGGCACTGAAGCTTTCTTT; D: TRBD1; J: TRBJ1-1; V: TRBV30; size: NA
CDR3: CASSLGYRDNPLNEQFF; DNA: TGCGCCAGCAGCTTGGGTTACAGGGATAACCCTTTGAATGAGCAGTTCTTC; D: NA; J: TRBJ2-1; V: TRBV5-1; size: once
CDR3: CASSRRDRVADTQYF; DNA: TGTGCCAGTAGCCGGAGGGACAGGGTGGCAGATACGCAGTATTTT; D: TRBD1; J: TRBJ2-3; V: TRBV19; size: few
CDR3: CASSWGGGTGSYEQYF; DNA: TGTGCCAGCAGTTGGGGAGGAGGGACAGGCTCCTACGAGCAGTACTTC; D: TRBD1; J: TRBJ2-7; V: TRBV28; size: NA
CDR3: CASSPGQGWGYTF; DNA: TGTGCCAGCAGCCCTGGGCAGGGCTGGGGCTACACCTTC; D: NA; J: TRBJ1-2; V: TRBV5-6; size: NA
CDR3: CASSFPTGGIQYF; DNA: TGTGCCAGCAGTTTCCCGACAGGGGGCATTCAGTACTTC; D: TRBD1; J: TRBJ2-4; V: TRBV5-4; size: NA
CDR3: CASSSGTADTEAFF; DNA: TGTGCCAGCAGTTCCGGGACAGCTGACACTGAAGCTTTCTTT; D: TRBD1; J: TRBJ1-1; V: TRBV28; size: NA
CDR3: CASSLAVGGGTEAFF; DNA: TGCGCCAGCAGCTTGGCTGTAGGGGGAGGGACTGAAGCTTTCTTT; D: NA; J: TRBJ1-1; V: TRBV5-1; size: NA
CDR3: CASSSPERRTQYF; DNA: TGTGCCAGCAGCAGTCCGGAGAGGAGGACCCAGTACTTC; D: NA; J: TRBJ2-5; V: TRBV7-2; size: NA
CDR3: CASSPRRRNTGELFF; DNA: TGTGCCAGTAGTCCCCGGAGAAGGAACACCGGGGAGCTGTTTTTT; D: NA; J: TRBJ2-2; V: TRBV19; size: NA
CDR3: CAIRKEQGGEQYF; DNA: TGTGCCATCAGAAAAGAACAGGGTGGTGAGCAGTACTTC; D: NA; J: TRBJ2-7; V: TRBV10-3; size: once
CDR3: CASSKDRALGGEQFF; DNA: TGTGCCAGCAGTAAGGACAGGGCTCTTGGGGGGGAGCAGTTCTTC; D: TRBD1; J: TRBJ2-1; V: TRBV2; size: NA
CDR3: CASRPQDSEQYF; DNA: TGTGCCAGCAGACCACAGGACAGCGAGCAGTACTTC; D: NA; J: TRBJ2-7; V: TRBV6-6; size: NA
CDR3: CASSDGTGGDEKLFF; DNA: TGTGCCAGCAGTGACGGGACAGGGGGGGATGAAAAACTGTTTTTT; D: TRBD1; J: TRBJ1-4; V: TRBV6-6; size: few
CDR3: CATQGRVDYGYTF; DNA: TGTGCCACTCAGGGTAGAGTCGACTATGGCTACACCTTC; D: NA; J: TRBJ1-2; V: TRBV19; size: NA
CDR3: CASSARLAGGTDTQYF; DNA: TGTGCCAGCAGTGCCCGACTAGCGGGGGGAACAGATACGCAGTATTTT; D: TRBD2; J: TRBJ2-3; V: TRBV6-4; size: NA
CDR3: CASRVPSGGGDTQYF; DNA: TGTGCCAGCAGAGTACCTAGCGGGGGCGGTGATACGCAGTATTTT; D: TRBD2; J: TRBJ2-3; V: TRBV6-5; size: NA
CDR3: CASSLAGAPAYEQYF; DNA: TGTGCCAGCAGCTTAGCAGGGGCCCCAGCCTACGAGCAGTACTTC; D: NA; J: TRBJ2-7; V: TRBV7-2; size: once
CDR3: CASRPTTNTGELFF; DNA: TGTGCCAGTAGGCCGACTACGAACACCGGGGAGCTGTTTTTT; D: NA; J: TRBJ2-2; V: TRBV19; size: NA
CDR3: CASSEATTASNYGYTF; DNA: TGTGCCAGCAGTGAAGCGACCACAGCAAGTAACTATGGCTACACCTTC; D: NA; J: TRBJ1-2; V: TRBV6-1; size: NA
CDR3: CASRDRDGEAFF; DNA: TGTGCCAGCAGGGACAGGGACGGTGAAGCTTTCTTT; D: TRBD1; J: TRBJ1-1; V: TRBV12-3/TRBV12-4; size: NA
CDR3: CASNLPEGSPNTEAFF; DNA: TGTGCCAGCAACCTACCCGAGGGCAGCCCGAACACTGAAGCTTTCTTT; D: NA; J: TRBJ1-1; V: TRBV7-2; size: once
CDR3: CASSRGQGQGYTF; DNA: TGTGCCAGCAGCCGGGGACAGGGACAGGGCTACACCTTC; D: TRBD1; J: TRBJ1-2; V: TRBV6-6; size: NA
CDR3: CASSVSGTGELGNEKLFF; DNA: TGCGCCAGCAGCGTTTCCGGGACAGGGGAGTTAGGGAATGAAAAACTGTTTTTT; D: TRBD1; J: TRBJ1-4; V: TRBV5-1; size: NA
CDR3: CASSYSSGDQPQHF; DNA: TGTGCCAGCAGTTACTCGAGCGGGGATCAGCCCCAGCATTTT; D: NA; J: TRBJ1-5; V: TRBV6-5; size: few
CDR3: CASSSPRNTQYF; DNA: TGTGCCAGCAGTTCGCCGAGAAATACGCAGTATTTT; D: NA; J: TRBJ2-3; V: TRBV6-2/TRBV6-3; size: NA
CDR3: CASSLVPPGQGTYEQYF; DNA: TGCGCCAGCAGCTTGGTTCCGCCGGGGCAGGGGACCTACGAGCAGTACTTC; D: NA; J: TRBJ2-7; V: TRBV5-1; size: NA
CDR3: CASSGRDRASHGYTF; DNA: TGTGCCAGCAGCGGCCGGGACAGGGCATCTCATGGCTACACCTTC; D: TRBD1; J: TRBJ1-2; V: TRBV5-8; size: NA
CDR3: CASRPLRNSYEQYF; DNA: TGTGCCAGCAGACCTTTGCGCAACAGCTACGAGCAGTACTTC; D: NA; J: TRBJ2-7; V: TRBV6-5; size: NA
CDR3: CATSFAGTSGNTGELFF; DNA: TGTGCCACCAGTTTTGCCGGGACTAGCGGGAACACCGGGGAGCTGTTTTTT; D: TRBD2; J: TRBJ2-2; V: TRBV24-1; size: NA
CDR3: CASSPVGQGGYNEQFF; DNA: TGTGCCAGCAGTCCCGTAGGACAGGGAGGTTACAATGAGCAGTTCTTC; D: TRBD1; J: TRBJ2-1; V: TRBV6-6; size: few
CDR3: CASKGGGTGELFF; DNA: TGTGCCAGCAAGGGGGGGGGCACCGGGGAGCTGTTTTTT; D: NA; J: TRBJ2-2; V: TRBV25-1; size: NA
CDR3: CASSPVTSGNTGELFF; DNA: TGTGCCAGCTCACCTGTGACTAGCGGGAACACCGGGGAGCTGTTTTTT; D: TRBD2; J: TRBJ2-2; V: TRBV18; size: NA
CDR3: CASSLEAGGANVLTF; DNA: TGTGCCAGCAGTTTAGAGGCGGGCGGGGCCAACGTCCTGACTTTC; D: NA; J: TRBJ2-6; V: TRBV28; size: NA
CDR3: CASSLPGRETQYF; DNA: TGCGCCAGCAGTCTACCTGGGAGGGAGACCCAGTACTTC; D: NA; J: TRBJ2-5; V: TRBV10-2; size: NA
CDR3: CASSGASSGANVLTF; DNA: TGTGCCAGCAGCGGGGCCAGCTCTGGGGCCAACGTCCTGACTTTC; D: NA; J: TRBJ2-6; V: TRBV5-4; size: NA
CDR3: CAIRKAGDGPFEQFF; DNA: TGTGCCATCAGGAAGGCGGGAGACGGCCCATTTGAGCAGTTCTTC; D: TRBD2; J: TRBJ2-1; V: TRBV10-3; size: NA